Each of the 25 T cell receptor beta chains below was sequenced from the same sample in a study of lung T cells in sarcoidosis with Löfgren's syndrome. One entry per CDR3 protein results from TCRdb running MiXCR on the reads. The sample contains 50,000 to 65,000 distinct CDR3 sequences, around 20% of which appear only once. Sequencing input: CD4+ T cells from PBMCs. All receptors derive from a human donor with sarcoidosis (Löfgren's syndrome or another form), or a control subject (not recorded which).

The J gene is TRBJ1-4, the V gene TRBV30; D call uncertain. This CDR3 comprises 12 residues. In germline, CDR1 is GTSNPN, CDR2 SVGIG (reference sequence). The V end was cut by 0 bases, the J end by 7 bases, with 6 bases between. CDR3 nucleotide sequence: TGTGCCTGGAGTGTACTTCGTGAAAAACTGTTTTTT. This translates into CAWSVLREKLFF.

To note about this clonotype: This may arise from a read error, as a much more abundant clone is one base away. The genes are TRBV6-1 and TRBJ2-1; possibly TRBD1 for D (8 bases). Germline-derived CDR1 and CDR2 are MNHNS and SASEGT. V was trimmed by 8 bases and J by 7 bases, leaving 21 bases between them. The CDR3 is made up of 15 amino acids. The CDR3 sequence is CASGLRDYRGNEQFF. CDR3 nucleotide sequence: TGTGCCAGCGGTCTCCGGGACTACAGGGGGAATGAGCAGTTCTTC.

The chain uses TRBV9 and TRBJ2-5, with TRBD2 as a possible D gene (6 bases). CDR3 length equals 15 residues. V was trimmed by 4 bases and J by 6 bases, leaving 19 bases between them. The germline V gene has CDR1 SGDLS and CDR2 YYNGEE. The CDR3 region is CASSPDGSRAKTQYF. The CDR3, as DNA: TGTGCCAGCAGCCCCGACGGGAGTCGAGCGAAGACCCAGTACTTC.

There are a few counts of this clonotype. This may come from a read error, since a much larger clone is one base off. CDR3 DNA: TGTGCCAGCAGCTCCCCGATGACACCCCTCCGCTTT. Amino acids: CASSSPMTPLRF. The rearrangement links TRBV7-2 to TRBJ1-6; D ambiguous. Per the germline V gene, CDR1 is SGHTA and CDR2 is FQGNSA. CDR3 length: 12 residues.

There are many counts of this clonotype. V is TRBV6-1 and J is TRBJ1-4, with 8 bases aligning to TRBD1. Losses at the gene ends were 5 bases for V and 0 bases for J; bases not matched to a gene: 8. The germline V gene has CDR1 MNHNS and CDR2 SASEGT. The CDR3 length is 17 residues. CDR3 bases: TGTGCCAGCAGTTGGGGGACAGGAGTTGCAACTAATGAAAAACTGTTTTTT. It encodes CASSWGTGVATNEKLFF.

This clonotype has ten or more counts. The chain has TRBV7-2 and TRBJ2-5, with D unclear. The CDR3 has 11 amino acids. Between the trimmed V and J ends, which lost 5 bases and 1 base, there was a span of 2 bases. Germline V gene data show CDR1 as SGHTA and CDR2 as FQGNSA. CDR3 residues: CASSIQETQYF. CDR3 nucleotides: TGTGCCAGCAGCATCCAAGAGACCCAGTACTTC. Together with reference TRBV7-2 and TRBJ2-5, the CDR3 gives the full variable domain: GAGVSQSPSNKVTEKGKDVELRCDPISGHTALYWYRQSLGQGLEFLIYFQGNSAPDKSGLPSDRFSAERTGGSVSTLTIQRTQQEDSAVYLCASSIQETQYFGPGTRLLVL.

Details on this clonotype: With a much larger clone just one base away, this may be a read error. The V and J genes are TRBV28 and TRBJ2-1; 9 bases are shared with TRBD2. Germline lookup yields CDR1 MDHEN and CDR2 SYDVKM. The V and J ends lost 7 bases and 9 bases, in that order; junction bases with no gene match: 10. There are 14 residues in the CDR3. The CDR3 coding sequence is TGTGCCAGCATCTATAGCGGGGGAACGGTTGAGCAGTTCTTC. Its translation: CASIYSGGTVEQFF.

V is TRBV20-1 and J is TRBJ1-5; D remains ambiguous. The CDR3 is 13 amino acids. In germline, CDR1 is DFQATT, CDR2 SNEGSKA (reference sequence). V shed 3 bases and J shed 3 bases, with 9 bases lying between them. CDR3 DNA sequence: TGCAGTGCTAGTCTTGGACCCAATCAGCCCCAGCATTTT. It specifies CSASLGPNQPQHF.

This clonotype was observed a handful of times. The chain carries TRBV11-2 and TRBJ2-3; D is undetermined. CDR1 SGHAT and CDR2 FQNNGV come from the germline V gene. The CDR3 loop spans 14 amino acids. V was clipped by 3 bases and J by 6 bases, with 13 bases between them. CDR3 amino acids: CASSLQFGPDTQYF. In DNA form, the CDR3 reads TGTGCCAGCAGCTTGCAGTTCGGACCCGATACGCAGTATTTT.

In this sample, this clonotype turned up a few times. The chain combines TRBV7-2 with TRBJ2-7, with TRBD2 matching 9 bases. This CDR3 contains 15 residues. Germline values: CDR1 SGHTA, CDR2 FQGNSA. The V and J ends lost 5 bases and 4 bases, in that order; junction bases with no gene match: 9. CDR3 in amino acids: CASSQAWTSAYEQYF. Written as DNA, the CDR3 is TGTGCCAGCAGCCAGGCGTGGACTAGCGCTTACGAGCAGTACTTC.

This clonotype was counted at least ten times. The CDR3 bases are TGTGCCAGCAGTCTTGAGGGGGGTGATACGCAGTATTTT. This codes for CASSLEGGDTQYF. The chain combines TRBV6-1 with TRBJ2-3; D assignment may be TRBD1 or TRBD2 (6 bases each). The length of the CDR3 is 13 residues. The germline V gene has CDR1 MNHNS and CDR2 SASEGT. V was pared by 5 bases and J by 6 bases, with 12 bases between.

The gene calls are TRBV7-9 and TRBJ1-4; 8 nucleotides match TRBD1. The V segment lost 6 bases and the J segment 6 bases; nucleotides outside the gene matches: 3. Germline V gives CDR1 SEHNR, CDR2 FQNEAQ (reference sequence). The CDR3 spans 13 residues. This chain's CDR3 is CASSRTGYEKLFF. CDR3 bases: TGTGCCAGCAGTCGGACAGGGTATGAAAAACTGTTTTTT.

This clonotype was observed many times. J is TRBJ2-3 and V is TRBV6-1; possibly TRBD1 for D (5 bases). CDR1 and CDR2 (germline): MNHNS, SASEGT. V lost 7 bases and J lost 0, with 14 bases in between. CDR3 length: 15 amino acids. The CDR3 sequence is CASTVRALSTDTQYF. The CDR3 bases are TGTGCCAGCACGGTCAGGGCCCTTAGCACAGATACGCAGTATTTT.

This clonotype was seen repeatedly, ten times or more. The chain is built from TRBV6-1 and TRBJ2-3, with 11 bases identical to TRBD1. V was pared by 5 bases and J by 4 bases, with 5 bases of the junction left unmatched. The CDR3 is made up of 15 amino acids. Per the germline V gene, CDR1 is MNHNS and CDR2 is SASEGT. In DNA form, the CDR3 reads TGTGCCAGCAGTTCCCCGGGACAGGGGGCAGATACGCAGTATTTT. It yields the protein CASSSPGQGADTQYF.

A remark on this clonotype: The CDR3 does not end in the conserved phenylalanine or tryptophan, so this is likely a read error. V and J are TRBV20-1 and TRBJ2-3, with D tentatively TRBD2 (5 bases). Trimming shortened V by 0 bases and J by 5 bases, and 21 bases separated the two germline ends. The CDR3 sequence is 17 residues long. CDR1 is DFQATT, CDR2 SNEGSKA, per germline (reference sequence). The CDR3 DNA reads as TGCAGTGCTAGAGAACCCCGAGGACTCCCCGCGGGAGATACGCAGTATTCT. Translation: CSAREPRGLPAGDTQYS.

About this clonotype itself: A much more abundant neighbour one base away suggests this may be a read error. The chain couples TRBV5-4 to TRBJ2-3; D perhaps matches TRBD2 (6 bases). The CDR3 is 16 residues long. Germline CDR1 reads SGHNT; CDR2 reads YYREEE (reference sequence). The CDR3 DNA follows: TGTGCCAGCAGCTTGGACTGGAGGGCCAGCACAGATGCGCAGTATTTT. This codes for CASSLDWRASTDAQYF.

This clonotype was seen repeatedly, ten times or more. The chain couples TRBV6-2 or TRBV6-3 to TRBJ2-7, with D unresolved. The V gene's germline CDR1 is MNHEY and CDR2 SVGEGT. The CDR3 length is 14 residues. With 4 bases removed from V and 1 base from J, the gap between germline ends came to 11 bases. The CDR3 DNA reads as TGTGCCAGCAGTTCAAGTTATATATCCTACGAGCAGTACTTC. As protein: CASSSSYISYEQYF.

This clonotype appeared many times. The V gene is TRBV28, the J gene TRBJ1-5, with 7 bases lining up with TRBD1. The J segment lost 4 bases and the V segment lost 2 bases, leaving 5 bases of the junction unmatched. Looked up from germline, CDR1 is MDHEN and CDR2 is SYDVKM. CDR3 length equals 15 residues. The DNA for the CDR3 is TGTGCCAGCAGTTTACGCTCACAGGGGAATCAGCCCCAGCATTTT. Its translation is CASSLRSQGNQPQHF.

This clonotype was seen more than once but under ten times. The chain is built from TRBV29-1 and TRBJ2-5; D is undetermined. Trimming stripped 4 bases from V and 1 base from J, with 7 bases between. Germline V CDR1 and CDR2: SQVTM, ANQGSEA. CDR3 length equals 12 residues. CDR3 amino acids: CSVVGVQETQYF. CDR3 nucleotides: TGCAGCGTTGTTGGGGTCCAAGAGACCCAGTACTTC.

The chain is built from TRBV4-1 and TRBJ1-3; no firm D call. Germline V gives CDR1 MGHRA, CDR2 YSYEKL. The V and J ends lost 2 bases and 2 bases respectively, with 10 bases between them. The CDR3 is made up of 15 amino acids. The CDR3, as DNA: TGCGCCAGCAGCCAAAACCGGGATACTGGAAACACCATATATTTT. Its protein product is CASSQNRDTGNTIYF.

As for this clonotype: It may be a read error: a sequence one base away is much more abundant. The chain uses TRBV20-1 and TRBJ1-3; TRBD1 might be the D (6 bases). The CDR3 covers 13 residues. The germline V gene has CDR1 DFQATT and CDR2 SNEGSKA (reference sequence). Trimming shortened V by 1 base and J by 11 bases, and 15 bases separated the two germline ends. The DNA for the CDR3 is TGCAGTGCTAGAGTAGGGGGTCGGGACGCCATATATTTT. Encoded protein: CSARVGGRDAIYF.

CDR3 protein: CASSRGTLYEQYF. CDR3 nucleotides: TGTGCCAGCAGTCGGGGTACACTCTACGAGCAGTACTTC. The J gene is TRBJ2-7, the V gene TRBV14, with a weak D call TRBD2 (5 bases). V was cut by 6 bases and J by 3 bases, with 12 bases left in between. Germline assignment: CDR1 SGHDN and CDR2 FVKESK. The CDR3 extends over 13 amino acids.

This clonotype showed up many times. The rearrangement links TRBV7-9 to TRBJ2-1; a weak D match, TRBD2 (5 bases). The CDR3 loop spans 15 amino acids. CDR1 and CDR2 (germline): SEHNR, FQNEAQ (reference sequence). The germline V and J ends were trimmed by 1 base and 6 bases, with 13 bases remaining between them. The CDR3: CASSLDGLEGNEQFF. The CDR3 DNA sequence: TGTGCCAGCAGCTTAGATGGGCTCGAGGGCAATGAGCAGTTCTTC.

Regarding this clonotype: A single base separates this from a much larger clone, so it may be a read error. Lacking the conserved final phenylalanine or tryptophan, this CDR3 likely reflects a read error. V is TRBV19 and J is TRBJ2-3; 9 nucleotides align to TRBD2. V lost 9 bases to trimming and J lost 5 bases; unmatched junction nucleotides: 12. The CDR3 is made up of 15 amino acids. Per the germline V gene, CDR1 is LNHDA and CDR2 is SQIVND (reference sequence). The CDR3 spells CASQRLAAVGDTQYL. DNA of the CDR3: TGTGCCAGCCAACGACTAGCGGCCGTTGGAGATACGCAGTATCTT.

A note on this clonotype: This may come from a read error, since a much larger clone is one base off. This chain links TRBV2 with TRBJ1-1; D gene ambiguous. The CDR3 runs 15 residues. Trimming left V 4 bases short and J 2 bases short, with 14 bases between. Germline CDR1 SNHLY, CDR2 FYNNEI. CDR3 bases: TGTGCCAGCAGTGGGGCAGGCATAGTAAACACTGAAGCTTTCTTT. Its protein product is CASSGAGIVNTEAFF.